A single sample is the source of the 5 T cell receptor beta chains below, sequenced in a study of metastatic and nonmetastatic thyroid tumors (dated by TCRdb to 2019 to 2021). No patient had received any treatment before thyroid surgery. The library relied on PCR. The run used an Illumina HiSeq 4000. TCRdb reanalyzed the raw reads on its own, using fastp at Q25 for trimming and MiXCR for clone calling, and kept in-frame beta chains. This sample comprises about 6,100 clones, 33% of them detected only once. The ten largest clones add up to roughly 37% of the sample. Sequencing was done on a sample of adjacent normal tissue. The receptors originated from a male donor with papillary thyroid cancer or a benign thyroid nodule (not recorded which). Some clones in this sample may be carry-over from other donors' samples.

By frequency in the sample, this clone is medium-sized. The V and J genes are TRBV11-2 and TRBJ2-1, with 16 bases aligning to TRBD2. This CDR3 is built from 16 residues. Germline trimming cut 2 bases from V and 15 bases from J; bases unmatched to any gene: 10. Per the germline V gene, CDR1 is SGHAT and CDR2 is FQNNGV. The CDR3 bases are TGTGCCAGCAGCTTAATGGGGACTAGCGGGGGGGCCAAGTCGTTCTTC. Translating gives CASSLMGTSGGAKSFF. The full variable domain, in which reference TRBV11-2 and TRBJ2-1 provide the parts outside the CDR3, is EAGVAQSPRYKIIEKRQSVAFWCNPISGHATLYWYQQILGQGPKLLIQFQNNGVVDDSQLPKDRFSAERLKGVDSTLKIQPAKLEDSAVYLCASSLMGTSGGAKSFFGPGTRLTVL.

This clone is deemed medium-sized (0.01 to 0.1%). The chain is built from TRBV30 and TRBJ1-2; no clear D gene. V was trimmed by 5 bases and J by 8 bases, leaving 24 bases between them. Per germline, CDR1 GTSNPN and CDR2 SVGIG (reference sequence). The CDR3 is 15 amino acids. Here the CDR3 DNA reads TGTGCCTGGGTCCAAGGCCCTCAAAACCCAAACGGCTACACCTTC. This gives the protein CAWVQGPQNPNGYTF.

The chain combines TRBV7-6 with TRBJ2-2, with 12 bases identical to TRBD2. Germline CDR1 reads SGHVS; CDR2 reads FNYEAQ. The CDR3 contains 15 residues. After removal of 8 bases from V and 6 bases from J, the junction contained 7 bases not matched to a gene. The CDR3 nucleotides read TGTGCCAGCGGCCTGACTAGCGGGAGCTCCGGGGAGCTGTTTTTT. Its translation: CASGLTSGSSGELFF. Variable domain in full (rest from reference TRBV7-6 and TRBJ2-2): GAGVSQSPRYKVTKRGQDVALRCDPISGHVSLYWYRQALGQGPEFLTYFNYEAQQDKSGLPNDRFSAERPEGSISTLTIQRTEQRDSAMYRCASGLTSGSSGELFFGEGSRLTVL.

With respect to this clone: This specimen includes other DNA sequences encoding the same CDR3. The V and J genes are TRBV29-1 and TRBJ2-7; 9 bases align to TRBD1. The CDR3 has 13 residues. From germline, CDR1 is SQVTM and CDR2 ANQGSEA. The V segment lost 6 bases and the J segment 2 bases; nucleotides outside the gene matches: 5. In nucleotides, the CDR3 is TGCAGCGTACCGGGACAGGGAGCCTACGAGCAGTACTTC. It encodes CSVPGQGAYEQYF.

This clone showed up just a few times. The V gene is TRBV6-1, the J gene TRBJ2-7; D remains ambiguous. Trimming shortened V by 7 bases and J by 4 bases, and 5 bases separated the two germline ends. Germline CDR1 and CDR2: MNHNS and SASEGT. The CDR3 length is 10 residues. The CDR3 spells CASNAYEQYF. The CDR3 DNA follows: TGTGCCAGCAACGCTTACGAGCAGTACTTC.